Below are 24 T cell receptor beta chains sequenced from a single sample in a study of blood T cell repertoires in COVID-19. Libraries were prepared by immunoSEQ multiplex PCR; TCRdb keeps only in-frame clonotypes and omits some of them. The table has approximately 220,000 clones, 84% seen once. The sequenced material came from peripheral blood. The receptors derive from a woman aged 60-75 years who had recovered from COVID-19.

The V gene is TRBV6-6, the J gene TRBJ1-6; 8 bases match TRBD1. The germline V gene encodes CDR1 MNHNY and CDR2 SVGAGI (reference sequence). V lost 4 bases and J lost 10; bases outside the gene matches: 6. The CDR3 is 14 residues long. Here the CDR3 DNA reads TGTGCCAGCAGTTCACAGGGGGAGGGATCACCCCTCCACTTT. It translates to CASSSQGEGSPLHF.

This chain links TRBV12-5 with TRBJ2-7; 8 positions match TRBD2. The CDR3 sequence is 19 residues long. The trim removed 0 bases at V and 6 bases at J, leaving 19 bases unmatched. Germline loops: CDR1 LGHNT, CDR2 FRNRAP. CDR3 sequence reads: CASGLVIEDPGGPVIEQYF. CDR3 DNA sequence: TGTGCTAGTGGTTTGGTAATCGAGGATCCGGGGGGGCCAGTGATCGAGCAGTACTTC.

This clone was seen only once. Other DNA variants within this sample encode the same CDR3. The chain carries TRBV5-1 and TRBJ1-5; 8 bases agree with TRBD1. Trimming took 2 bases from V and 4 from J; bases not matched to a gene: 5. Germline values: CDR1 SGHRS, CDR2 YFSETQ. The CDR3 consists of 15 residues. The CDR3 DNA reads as TGCGCCAGCAGCTTAGGACAGGGTGAGAATCAGCCCCAGCATTTT. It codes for CASSLGQGENQPQHF.

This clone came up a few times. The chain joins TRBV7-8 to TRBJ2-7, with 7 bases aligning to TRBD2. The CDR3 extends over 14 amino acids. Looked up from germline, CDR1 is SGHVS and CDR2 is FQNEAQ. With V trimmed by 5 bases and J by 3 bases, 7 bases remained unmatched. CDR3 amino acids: CASSLGTIGYEQYF. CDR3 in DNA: TGTGCCAGCAGCCTGGGGACTATAGGCTACGAGCAGTACTTC.

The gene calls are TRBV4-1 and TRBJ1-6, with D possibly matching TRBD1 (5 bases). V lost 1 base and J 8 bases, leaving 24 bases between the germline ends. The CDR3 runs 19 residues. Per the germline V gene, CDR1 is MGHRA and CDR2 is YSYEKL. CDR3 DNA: TGCGCCAGCAGCCAAGGGAGGGTCACAGGACTCGGCCTGGATTCACCCCTCCACTTT. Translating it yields CASSQGRVTGLGLDSPLHF.

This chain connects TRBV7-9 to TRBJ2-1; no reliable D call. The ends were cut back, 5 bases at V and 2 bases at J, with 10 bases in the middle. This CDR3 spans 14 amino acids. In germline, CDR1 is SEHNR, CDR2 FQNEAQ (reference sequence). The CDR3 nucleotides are TGTGCCAGCAGCCCGCGAATCACCTACAATGAGCAGTTCTTC. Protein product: CASSPRITYNEQFF.

This CDR3 is CASSELDADTQYF. The CDR3 DNA reads TGTGCCAGCAGTGAATTAGATGCAGATACGCAGTATTTT. The V gene is TRBV2, the J gene TRBJ2-3, with D unresolved. The CDR3 is 13 residues long. The germline V gene encodes CDR1 SNHLY and CDR2 FYNNEI. Trimming cost V 2 bases and J 4 bases, with 7 bases left between them. The full variable domain, completed using reference TRBV2 and TRBJ2-3, is EPEVTQTPSHQVTQMGQEVILRCVPISNHLYFYWYRQILGQKVEFLVSFYNNEISEKSEIFDDQFSVERPDGSNFTLKIRSTKLEDSAMYFCASSELDADTQYFGPGTRLTVL.

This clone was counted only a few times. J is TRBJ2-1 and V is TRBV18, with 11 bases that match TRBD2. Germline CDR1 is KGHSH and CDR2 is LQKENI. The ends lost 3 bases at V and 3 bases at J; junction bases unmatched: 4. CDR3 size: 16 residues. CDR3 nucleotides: TGTGCCAGCTCACCGCGTACTAGCGGGGGCTACAATGAGCAGTTCTTC. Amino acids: CASSPRTSGGYNEQFF. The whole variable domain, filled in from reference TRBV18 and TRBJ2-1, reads NAGVMQNPRHLVRRRGQEARLRCSPMKGHSHVYWYRQLPEEGLKFMVYLQKENIIDESGMPKERFSAEFPKEGPSILRIQQVVRGDSAAYFCASSPRTSGGYNEQFFGPGTRLTVL.

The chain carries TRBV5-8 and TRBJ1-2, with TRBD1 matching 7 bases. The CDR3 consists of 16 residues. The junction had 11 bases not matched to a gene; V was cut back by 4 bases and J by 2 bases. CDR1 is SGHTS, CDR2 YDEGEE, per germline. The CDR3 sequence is CASSLLDRVGNYGYTF. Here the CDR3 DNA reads TGTGCCAGCAGCCTTCTTGACAGGGTGGGGAACTATGGCTACACCTTC.

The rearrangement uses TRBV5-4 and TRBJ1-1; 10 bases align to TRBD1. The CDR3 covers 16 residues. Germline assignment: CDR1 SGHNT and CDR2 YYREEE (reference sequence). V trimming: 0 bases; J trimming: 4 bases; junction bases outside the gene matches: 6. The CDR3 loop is CASSLGTGGISTEAFF. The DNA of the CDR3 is TGTGCCAGCAGCTTGGGGACAGGGGGAATAAGCACTGAAGCTTTCTTT.

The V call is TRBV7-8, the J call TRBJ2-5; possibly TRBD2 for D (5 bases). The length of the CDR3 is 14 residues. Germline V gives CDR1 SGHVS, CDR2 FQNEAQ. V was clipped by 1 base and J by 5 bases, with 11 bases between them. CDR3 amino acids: CASSLGRLGETQYF. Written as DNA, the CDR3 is TGTGCCAGCAGCTTAGGGAGGCTAGGGGAGACCCAGTACTTC.

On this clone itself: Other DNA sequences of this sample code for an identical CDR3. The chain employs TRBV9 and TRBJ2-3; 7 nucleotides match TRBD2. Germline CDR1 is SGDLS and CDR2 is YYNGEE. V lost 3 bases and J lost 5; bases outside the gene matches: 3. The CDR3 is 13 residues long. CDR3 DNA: TGTGCCAGCAGCGCTAGCGGCCAAGATACGCAGTATTTT. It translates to CASSASGQDTQYF.

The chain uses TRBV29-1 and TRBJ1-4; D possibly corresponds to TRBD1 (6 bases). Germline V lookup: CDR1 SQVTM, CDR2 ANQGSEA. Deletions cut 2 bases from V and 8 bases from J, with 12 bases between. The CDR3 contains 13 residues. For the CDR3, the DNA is TGCAGCGTTGAAACAGGGTCAGGCGAAAAACTGTTTTTT. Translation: CSVETGSGEKLFF.

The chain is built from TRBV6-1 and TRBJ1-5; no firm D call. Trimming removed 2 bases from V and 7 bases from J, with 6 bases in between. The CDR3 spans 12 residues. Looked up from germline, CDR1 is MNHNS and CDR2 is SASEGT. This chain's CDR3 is CASSEPQQPQHF. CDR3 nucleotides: TGTGCCAGCAGTGAACCCCAACAGCCCCAGCATTTT.

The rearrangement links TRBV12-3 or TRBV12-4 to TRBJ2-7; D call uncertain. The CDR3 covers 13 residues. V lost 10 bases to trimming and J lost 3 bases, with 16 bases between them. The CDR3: CATALQVNYEQYF. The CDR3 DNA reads TGTGCCACCGCATTGCAGGTGAACTACGAGCAGTACTTC.

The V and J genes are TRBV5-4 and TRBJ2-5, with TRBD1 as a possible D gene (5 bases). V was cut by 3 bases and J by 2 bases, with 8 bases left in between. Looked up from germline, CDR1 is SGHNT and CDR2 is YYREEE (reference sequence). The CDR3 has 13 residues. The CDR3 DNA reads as TGTGCCAGCAGCTCGACAGTTCAAGAGACCCAGTACTTC. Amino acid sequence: CASSSTVQETQYF.

CDR3: CASSYGTSSYEQYF. CDR3 bases: TGTGCCAGCAGTTACGGGACTAGCTCCTACGAGCAGTACTTC. The chain carries TRBV6-2 or TRBV6-3 and TRBJ2-7; 8 positions match TRBD2. V trimming: 2 bases; J trimming: 0 bases; junction bases outside the gene matches: 0. Germline V lookup: CDR1 MNHEY, CDR2 SVGEGT. The CDR3 sequence is 14 residues long.

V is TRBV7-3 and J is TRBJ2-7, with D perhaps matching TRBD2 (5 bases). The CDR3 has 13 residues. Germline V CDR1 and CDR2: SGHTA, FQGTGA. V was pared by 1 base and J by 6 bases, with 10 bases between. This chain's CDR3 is CASSLNRGREQYF. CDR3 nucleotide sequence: TGTGCCAGCAGCTTAAACCGGGGTCGCGAGCAGTACTTC.

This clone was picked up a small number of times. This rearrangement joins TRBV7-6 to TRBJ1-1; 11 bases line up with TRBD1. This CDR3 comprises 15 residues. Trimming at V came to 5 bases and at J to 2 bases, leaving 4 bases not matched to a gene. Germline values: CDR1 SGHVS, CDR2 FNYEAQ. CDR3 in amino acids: CASSPRTGGNTEAFF. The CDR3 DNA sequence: TGTGCCAGCAGCCCCCGGACAGGGGGCAACACTGAAGCTTTCTTT.

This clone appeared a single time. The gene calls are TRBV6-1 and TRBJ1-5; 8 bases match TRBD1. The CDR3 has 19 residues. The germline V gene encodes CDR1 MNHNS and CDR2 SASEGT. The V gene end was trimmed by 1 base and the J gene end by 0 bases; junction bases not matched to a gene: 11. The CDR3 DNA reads TGTGCCAGCAGTGAAGGTGGCAGGGGGCGATTGTATAGCAATCAGCCCCAGCATTTT. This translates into CASSEGGRGRLYSNQPQHF.

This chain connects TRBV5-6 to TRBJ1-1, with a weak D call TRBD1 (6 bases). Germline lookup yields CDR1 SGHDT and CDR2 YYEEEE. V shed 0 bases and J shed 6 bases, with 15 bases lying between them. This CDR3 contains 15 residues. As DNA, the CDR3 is TGTGCCAGCAGCTTGGGGACTGACAGGACCTCTGAAGCTTTCTTT. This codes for CASSLGTDRTSEAFF.

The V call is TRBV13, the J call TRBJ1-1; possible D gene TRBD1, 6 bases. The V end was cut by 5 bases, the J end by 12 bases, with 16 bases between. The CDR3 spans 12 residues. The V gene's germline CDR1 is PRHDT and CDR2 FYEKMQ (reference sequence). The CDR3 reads CASSTGTRLPFF. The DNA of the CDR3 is TGTGCCAGCAGCACCGGGACACGGCTCCCTTTCTTT. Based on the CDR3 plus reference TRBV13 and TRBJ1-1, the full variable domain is AAGVIQSPRHLIKEKRETATLKCYPIPRHDTVYWYQQGPGQDPQFLISFYEKMQSDKGSIPDRFSAQQFSDYHSELNMSSLELGDSALYFCASSTGTRLPFFGQGTRLTVV.

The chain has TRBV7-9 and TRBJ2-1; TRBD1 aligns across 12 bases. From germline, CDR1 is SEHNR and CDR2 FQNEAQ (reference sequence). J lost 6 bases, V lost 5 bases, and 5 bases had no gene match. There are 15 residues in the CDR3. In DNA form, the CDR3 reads TGTGCCAGCAGCCATCGGGACAGGGGGCTCAATGAGCAGTTCTTC. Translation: CASSHRDRGLNEQFF.

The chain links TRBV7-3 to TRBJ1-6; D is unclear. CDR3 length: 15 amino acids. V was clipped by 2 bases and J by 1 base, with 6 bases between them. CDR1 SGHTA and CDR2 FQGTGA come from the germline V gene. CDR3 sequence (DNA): TGTGCCAGCAGCTTAGAGGGTTCCTATAATTCACCCCTCCACTTT. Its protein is CASSLEGSYNSPLHF.